These 5 T cell receptor beta chains were all obtained from the same sample, sequenced in a study of beta chain features in type 1 diabetes. Study results and caveats: All four CD4+ subsets from Type 1 diabetes patients carried moderately but significantly shorter TCRB CDR3s.

No antigens are known for them. All of the isolated RNA was reverse transcribed, so expressed TCRB transcripts were sequenced. The data were produced by immunoSEQ multiplex PCR, yet TCRdb's version contains in-frame clones alone and is incomplete. The sample has nearly 350,000 clones, about a tenth seen once. Sequencing input: central memory CD4+ T cells from blood. The receptor set was obtained from a man aged 25 to 40 with type 1 diabetes.

This clone has just a few counts. The rearrangement uses TRBV28 and TRBJ1-1; no reliable D call. The CDR3 runs to 12 residues. In germline, CDR1 is MDHEN, CDR2 SYDVKM. V lost 3 bases and J lost 7, with 9 bases in between. The CDR3 loop reads CASSLSRREAFF. In nucleotides, the CDR3 is TGTGCCAGCAGTTTGTCGAGGCGTGAAGCTTTCTTT.

This clone has a count of ten or more. The V call is TRBV18, the J call TRBJ1-5, with D unresolved. In germline, CDR1 is KGHSH, CDR2 LQKENI. Between the trimmed V and J ends, which lost 5 bases and 5 bases, there was a span of 10 bases. The CDR3 totals 13 residues. This CDR3 reads CASSVGQDQPQHF. Here the CDR3 DNA reads TGTGCCAGCTCAGTAGGGCAGGATCAGCCCCAGCATTTT. Filled out from reference TRBV18 and TRBJ1-5, the complete variable domain reads NAGVMQNPRHLVRRRGQEARLRCSPMKGHSHVYWYRQLPEEGLKFMVYLQKENIIDESGMPKERFSAEFPKEGPSILRIQQVVRGDSAAYFCASSVGQDQPQHFGDGTRLSIL.

The chain joins TRBV2 to TRBJ1-6; 9 positions agree with TRBD1. Germline V CDR1 and CDR2: SNHLY, FYNNEI. The V and J ends lost 6 bases and 10 bases, in that order; junction bases with no gene match: 10. The CDR3 contains 15 residues. The CDR3 DNA sequence: TGTGCCAGCAGCCGTCACGGGACAGGGAACTCACCCCTCCACTTT. The encoded protein is CASSRHGTGNSPLHF.

This clone showed up just a few times. The chain uses TRBV18 and TRBJ1-2; D gene ambiguous. V was shortened by 0 bases and J by 0 bases, with 8 bases between the two germline ends. The CDR3 totals 15 residues. Per germline, CDR1 KGHSH and CDR2 LQKENI. The CDR3 sequence is CASSPPHSANYGYTF. The DNA for the CDR3 is TGTGCCAGCTCACCACCACACTCTGCTAACTATGGCTACACCTTC.

The chain is built from TRBV11-2 and TRBJ2-5; D tentatively fits TRBD1 or TRBD2 (7 bases each). From germline, CDR1 is SGHAT and CDR2 FQNNGV. The V end was cut by 5 bases, the J end by 2 bases, with 21 bases between. CDR3 length: 17 amino acids. The CDR3 region is CASSRVPGGRGQETQYF. The CDR3, as DNA: TGTGCCAGCAGCCGCGTACCGGGAGGCAGGGGGCAAGAGACCCAGTACTTC.